This TCR beta chain is from a study of neurological immune-mediated disorders. A 10-nucleotide random UMI tagged transcripts in template-switch 5'RACE cDNA synthesis. The authors obtained over 170 million TCR-beta sequences from 15-18 subjects per sequencing run. From the 5' RACE reads, TCRdb called clonotypes with MiXCR, one entry per CDR3 protein. The sample lists tens of thousands of distinct CDR3 sequences, around a tenth occurring once. Notes on the study in general: No sharing of CDR3 amino acid sequences was observed among expanded clones across subjects, suggesting private repertoires in all groups.

The germline CDR1 and CDR2 sequences are LGHDT and YNNKEL (reference sequence). With 0 bases clipped from V and 4 bases from J, the junction kept 5 bases outside the gene matches. The CDR3 runs to 15 residues. Time point specified: longitudinal time-point 2. The unsorted libraries originated from 2 million PBMCs that had been stored at -80 C. This clonotype occurred many times. The antigen is not known. The chain couples TRBV3-1 to TRBJ1-2; 7 bases agree with TRBD1. This receptor was identified in a young man in good health. Sequenced material: PBMCs. CDR3 bases: TGTGCCAGCAGCCAAGATTTGCGGGACAGCTATGGCTACACCTTC. Its protein is CASSQDLRDSYGYTF.